The clone carrying this TCR beta chain was recorded once. The method was immunoSEQ multiplex PCR; TCRdb's version includes in-frame clones alone and lacks a portion of them. The data contain over 50,000 clones, 70% to 90% of them singletons. This sample is part of a study of technical replicates of blood from a handful of donors. V lost 1 base and J 2 bases, leaving 13 bases between the germline ends. Per the germline V gene, CDR1 is MNHNS and CDR2 is SASEGT. The CDR3 consists of 16 residues. Material for sequencing was PBMCs. This TCR was recovered from a human donor in good health. Some clones in this sample may be carry-over from other donors' samples. This chain joins TRBV6-1 and TRBJ2-3; no firm D call. CDR3 DNA: TGTGCCAGCAGTGAAGGGTTAGCTAGGCCCACAGATACGCAGTATTTT. This translates into CASSEGLARPTDTQYF.